The 25 T cell receptor beta chains listed next were all sequenced from one sample in a study of CXCR3-negative and CXCR3-positive naive CD8 T cells (dated by TCRdb to the late 2010s). The sequencing machine was a NextSeq 550. The Human TCR Profiling Kit (MiLaboratory) was used to make UMI-labeled 5' RACE TRB cDNA libraries. TCRdb reprocessed the reads and assigns one entry to each CDR3 protein sequence, leaving out DNA. The table for this sample records 50,000 to 75,000 distinct CDR3 sequences. The biggest ten clones account for about 0.43% of the sample. The sequencing sample was made of naive CXCR3- CD8+ T cells from blood. Explained via the paper, the cell subset or site label denotes: CD45RO-CCR7+CD27+CD95- naive CD8+ T cells lacking CXCR3 (TNR3-). The receptors shown here come from a human donor in good health. Some clones in this sample may be carry-over from other donors' samples.

The chain has TRBV6-4 and TRBJ2-1; TCRdb calls TRBD1, which cannot be checked without DNA. This CDR3 comprises 16 residues. Germline CDR1 and CDR2: MRHNA and SNTAGT. CDR3: CASRESAGTGDNEQFF.

The V and J genes are TRBV7-8 and TRBJ2-2; TCRdb reports TRBD2, a call that lacks DNA to check it against. The CDR3 length is 17 residues. CDR1 and CDR2 (germline): SGHVS, FQNEAQ. CDR3 sequence: CASSLLTSGAVGGELFF.

This chain uses TRBV7-7 with TRBJ2-5; TCRdb picks TRBD2, but there is no DNA to check that call. This CDR3 spans 15 amino acids. Germline V lookup: CDR1 SSHAT, CDR2 FNYEAQ (reference sequence). Here the CDR3 reads CASSPSGGAGETQYF.

The V call is TRBV2, the J call TRBJ2-7; lacking DNA, the TRBD2 call made by TCRdb goes unchecked. Germline V gene lookup returns CDR1 SNHLY and CDR2 FYNNEI. The CDR3 totals 16 residues. This CDR3 reads CASRGEASGSVYEQYF.

The chain recombines TRBV27 with TRBJ2-2; the TCRdb D gene call, TRBD2, has no DNA to confirm it. The CDR3 extends over 16 amino acids. Germline-derived CDR1 and CDR2 are MNHEY and SMNVEV (reference sequence). CDR3: CASSFLLAGGVGELFF.

This sequence joins TRBV4-2 and TRBJ2-2; the D call from TCRdb, TRBD2, cannot be confirmed without DNA. Germline CDR1 and CDR2: LGHNA and YNFKEQ. The length of the CDR3 is 16 residues. The CDR3 loop is CASSQELAGGSGELFF.

The genes are TRBV6-5 and TRBJ2-1; as DNA is missing, the TRBD2 call by TCRdb cannot be tested. CDR1 and CDR2 from the germline V gene are MNHEY and SVGAGI. The CDR3 sequence is 17 residues long. The CDR3 spells CASSALVGTSGTNEQFF.

The genes are TRBV28 and TRBJ2-7. Germline lookup yields CDR1 MDHEN and CDR2 SYDVKM. CDR3 length equals 14 residues. CDR3 in amino acids: CASSLSISSYEQYF.

J is TRBJ2-7 and V is TRBV7-9; TCRdb gives TRBD1 as the D gene, but with no DNA this cannot be confirmed. Germline V lookup: CDR1 SEHNR, CDR2 FQNEAQ (reference sequence). This CDR3 is built from 15 residues. CDR3 loop: CASSTPGHPSYEQYF.

The V gene is TRBV4-1, the J gene TRBJ2-1; TCRdb designates TRBD2, a call that cannot be tested without DNA. This CDR3 has 20 amino acids. Looked up from germline, CDR1 is MGHRA and CDR2 is YSYEKL. The CDR3 protein is CASSQGPGRPSALLYNEQFF.

The CDR3 sequence: CSPLAGETQYF. This chain uses TRBV29-1 with TRBJ2-5; the D gene TCRdb calls, TRBD2, cannot be checked with no DNA. Per germline, CDR1 SQVTM and CDR2 ANQGSEA. The CDR3 length is 11 residues.

The chain's CDR3 is CASSLVQDDEKLFF. The chain is built from TRBV7-9 and TRBJ1-4. Germline CDR1 and CDR2: SEHNR and FQNEAQ (reference sequence). CDR3 length equals 14 residues.

The chain couples TRBV29-1 to TRBJ1-2. Per the germline V gene, CDR1 is SQVTM and CDR2 is ANQGSEA. The CDR3 is 14 residues long. Here the CDR3 reads CSVEDPSAAGGYTF. Full variable domain (rest looked up from reference TRBV29-1 and TRBJ1-2): SAVISQKPSRDICQRGTSLTIQCQVDSQVTMMFWYRQQPGQSLTLIATANQGSEATYESGFVIDKFPISRPNLTFSTLTVSNMSPEDSSIYLCSVEDPSAAGGYTFGSGTRLTVV.

The chain carries TRBV21-1 and TRBJ2-7; TCRdb's D call of TRBD2 is untestable without DNA. TRBV21-1 is flagged as a pseudogene. This CDR3 region has 16 residues. The CDR3 is CASSTFLGAHNRWQYF.

The chain combines TRBV15 with TRBJ2-1; as DNA is missing, the TRBD1 call by TCRdb cannot be tested. CDR3 size: 15 residues. Germline CDR1 LNHNV, CDR2 YYDKDF (reference sequence). CDR3 sequence: CATSVWTGGLNEQFF.

The V call is TRBV4-3, the J call TRBJ2-1. The CDR3 length is 16 residues. Looked up from germline, CDR1 is LGHNA and CDR2 is YSLEER. The CDR3 loop reads CASSQLTGGSYNEQFF.

This chain uses TRBV12-5 with TRBJ2-3; TCRdb gives TRBD2 as the D gene, but with no DNA this cannot be confirmed. CDR3 length: 15 residues. CDR1 and CDR2 from the germline V gene are LGHNT and FRNRAP. This CDR3 is CASEGPLTSTDTQYF.

The chain joins TRBV24-1 to TRBJ2-2. CDR3 size: 12 residues. Germline assignment: CDR1 KGHDR and CDR2 SFDVKD. The CDR3 reads CATSGVSGELFF.

The chain combines TRBV10-1 with TRBJ2-3; no DNA is available, so the TRBD1 call from TCRdb remains unchecked. The CDR3 totals 18 residues. Germline lookup yields CDR1 WNHNN and CDR2 SYGVQD (reference sequence). The CDR3 sequence is CASSESRGAGRGTDTQYF.

This chain links TRBV19 with TRBJ2-7; TCRdb indicates TRBD1, and absent DNA this call remains unverified. The CDR3 is made up of 14 amino acids. The germline CDR1 and CDR2 sequences are LNHDA and SQIVND (reference sequence). The CDR3: CASSLGTGGDEQYF.

The chain couples TRBV7-9 to TRBJ2-3. The CDR3 has 14 amino acids. In germline, CDR1 is SEHNR, CDR2 FQNEAQ (reference sequence). Here the CDR3 reads CASSLLVGTDTQYF.

The V and J genes are TRBV5-1 and TRBJ2-7. CDR3 length: 13 amino acids. Germline CDR1 reads SGHRS; CDR2 reads YFSETQ. The CDR3 loop is CASSLDESYEQYF.

The rearrangement links TRBV20-1 to TRBJ2-1; TCRdb proposes TRBD2, but this gene call is untestable without DNA. This CDR3 is 15 amino acids long. CDR1 and CDR2 from the germline V gene are DFQATT and SNEGSKA (reference sequence). Here the CDR3 reads CSASQTSGGMDEQFF.

The chain is built from TRBV19 and TRBJ2-1; TCRdb selects TRBD1, and the lack of DNA leaves this call unchecked. CDR3 length: 15 residues. Germline V gene sequence: CDR1 LNHDA, CDR2 SQIVND (reference sequence). This CDR3 is CASSIAGAPFNEQFF.

The chain couples TRBV7-9 to TRBJ2-1; TCRdb proposes TRBD1, but this gene call is untestable without DNA. The CDR3 extends over 16 amino acids. The germline V gene encodes CDR1 SEHNR and CDR2 FQNEAQ (reference sequence). CDR3 region: CASSGPGAGGENEQFF.